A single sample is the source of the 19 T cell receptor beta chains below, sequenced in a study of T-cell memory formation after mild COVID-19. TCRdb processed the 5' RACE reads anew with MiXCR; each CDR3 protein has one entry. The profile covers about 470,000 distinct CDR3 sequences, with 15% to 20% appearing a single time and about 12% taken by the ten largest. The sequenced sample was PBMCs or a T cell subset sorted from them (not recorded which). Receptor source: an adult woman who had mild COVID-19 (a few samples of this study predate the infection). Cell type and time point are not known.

CDR3 sequence: CASSIARTSANQQYF. The DNA of the CDR3 is TGTGCCAGTAGTATAGCCCGGACTAGCGCTAACCAGCAGTACTTC. The chain links TRBV19 to TRBJ2-7; 9 bases are a match to TRBD2. The V segment lost 1 base and the J segment 8 bases; nucleotides outside the gene matches: 9. Germline CDR1 and CDR2: LNHDA and SQIVND (reference sequence). The CDR3 runs 15 residues.

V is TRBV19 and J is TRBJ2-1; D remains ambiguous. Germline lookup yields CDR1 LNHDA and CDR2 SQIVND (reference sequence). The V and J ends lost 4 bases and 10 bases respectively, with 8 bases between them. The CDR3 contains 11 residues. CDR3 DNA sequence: TGTGCCAGTAGTACGGTCCACGAGCAGTTCTTC. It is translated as CASSTVHEQFF.

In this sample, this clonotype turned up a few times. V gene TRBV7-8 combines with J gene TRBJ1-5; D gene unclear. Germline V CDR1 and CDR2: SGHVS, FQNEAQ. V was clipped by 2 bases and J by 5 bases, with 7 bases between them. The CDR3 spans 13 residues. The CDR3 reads CASSLYRDQPQHF. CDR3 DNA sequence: TGTGCCAGCAGCTTATATCGGGATCAGCCCCAGCATTTT.

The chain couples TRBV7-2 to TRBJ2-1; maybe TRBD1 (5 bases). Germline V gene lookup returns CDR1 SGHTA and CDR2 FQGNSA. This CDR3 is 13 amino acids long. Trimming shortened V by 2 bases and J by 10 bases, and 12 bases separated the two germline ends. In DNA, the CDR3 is TGTGCCAGCAGCTTAAGGACACCATTAGAGCAGTTCTTC. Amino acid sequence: CASSLRTPLEQFF.

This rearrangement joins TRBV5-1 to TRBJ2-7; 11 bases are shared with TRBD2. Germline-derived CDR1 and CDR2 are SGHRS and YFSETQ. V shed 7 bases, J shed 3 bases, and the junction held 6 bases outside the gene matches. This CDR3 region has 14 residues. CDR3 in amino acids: CASAPGLADYEQYF. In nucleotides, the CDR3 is TGCGCCAGCGCCCCGGGACTAGCGGACTACGAGCAGTACTTC.

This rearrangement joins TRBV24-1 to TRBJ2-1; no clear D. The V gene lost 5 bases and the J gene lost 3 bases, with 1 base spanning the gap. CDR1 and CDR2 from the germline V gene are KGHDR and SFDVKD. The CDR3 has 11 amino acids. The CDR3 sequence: CATSVYNEQFF. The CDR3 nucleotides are TGTGCCACCAGTGTCTACAATGAGCAGTTCTTC.

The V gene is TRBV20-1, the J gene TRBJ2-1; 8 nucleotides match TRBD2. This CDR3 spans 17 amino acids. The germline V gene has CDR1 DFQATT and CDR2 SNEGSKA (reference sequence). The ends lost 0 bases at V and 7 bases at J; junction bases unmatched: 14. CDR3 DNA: TGCAGTGCTAGAGATAGAAAAACCCACTCGGGGGGGAATGAGCAGTTCTTC. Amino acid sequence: CSARDRKTHSGGNEQFF.

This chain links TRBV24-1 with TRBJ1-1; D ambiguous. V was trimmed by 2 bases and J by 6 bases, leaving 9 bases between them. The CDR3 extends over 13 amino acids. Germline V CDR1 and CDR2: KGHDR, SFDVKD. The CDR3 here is CATSDSRSPEAFF. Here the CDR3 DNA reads TGTGCCACCAGTGATTCCAGGTCTCCTGAAGCTTTCTTT.

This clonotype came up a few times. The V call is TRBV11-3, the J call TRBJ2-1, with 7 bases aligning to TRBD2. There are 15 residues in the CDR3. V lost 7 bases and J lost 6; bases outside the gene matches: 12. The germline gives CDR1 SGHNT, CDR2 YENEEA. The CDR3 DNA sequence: TGTGCCAGCACCCGTTTTGCGGGAGTATCCAATGAGCAGTTCTTC. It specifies CASTRFAGVSNEQFF.

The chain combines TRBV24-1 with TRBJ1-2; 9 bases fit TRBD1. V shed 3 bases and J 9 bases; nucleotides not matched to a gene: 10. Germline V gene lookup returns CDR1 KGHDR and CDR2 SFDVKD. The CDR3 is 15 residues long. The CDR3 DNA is TGTGCCACCAGTGATCACGCCACAGGGGGCGGAAGCTACACCTTC. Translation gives CATSDHATGGGSYTF.

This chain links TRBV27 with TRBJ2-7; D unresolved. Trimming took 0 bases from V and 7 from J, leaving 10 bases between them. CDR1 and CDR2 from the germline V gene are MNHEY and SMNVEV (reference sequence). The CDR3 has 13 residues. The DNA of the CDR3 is TGTGCCAGCAGTTTATCGTGGTCTCGGGAGCAGTACTTC. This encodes CASSLSWSREQYF.

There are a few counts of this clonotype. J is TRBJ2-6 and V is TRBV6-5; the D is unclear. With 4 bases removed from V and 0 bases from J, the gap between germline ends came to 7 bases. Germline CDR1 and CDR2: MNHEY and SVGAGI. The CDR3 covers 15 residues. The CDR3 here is CASSSQSSGANVLTF. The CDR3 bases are TGTGCCAGCAGTTCACAGAGCTCTGGGGCCAACGTCCTGACTTTC.

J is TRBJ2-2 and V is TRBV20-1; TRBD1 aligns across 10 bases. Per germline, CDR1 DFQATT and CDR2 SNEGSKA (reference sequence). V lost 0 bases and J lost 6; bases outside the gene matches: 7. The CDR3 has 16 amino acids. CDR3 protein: CSARDRDRGGSGELFF. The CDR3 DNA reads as TGCAGTGCTAGAGACCGGGACAGGGGTGGTTCCGGGGAGCTGTTTTTT.

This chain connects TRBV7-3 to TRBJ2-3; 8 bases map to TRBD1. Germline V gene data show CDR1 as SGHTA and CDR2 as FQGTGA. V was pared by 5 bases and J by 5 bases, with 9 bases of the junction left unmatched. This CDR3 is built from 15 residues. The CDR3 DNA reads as TGTGCCAGCAGCCGCAGTGGGACAGGCGAAGATACGCAGTATTTT. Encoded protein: CASSRSGTGEDTQYF. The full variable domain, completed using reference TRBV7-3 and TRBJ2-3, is GAGVSQTPSNKVTEKGKYVELRCDPISGHTALYWYRQSLGQGPEFLIYFQGTGAADDSGLPNDRFFAVRPEGSVSTLKIQRTERGDSAVYLCASSRSGTGEDTQYFGPGTRLTVL.

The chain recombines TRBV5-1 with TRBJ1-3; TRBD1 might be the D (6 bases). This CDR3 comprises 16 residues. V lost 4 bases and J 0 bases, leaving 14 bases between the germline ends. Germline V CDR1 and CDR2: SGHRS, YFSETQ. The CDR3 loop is CASSPGQFSSGNTIYF. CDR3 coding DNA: TGCGCCAGCAGCCCCGGACAGTTTTCCTCTGGAAACACCATATATTTT.

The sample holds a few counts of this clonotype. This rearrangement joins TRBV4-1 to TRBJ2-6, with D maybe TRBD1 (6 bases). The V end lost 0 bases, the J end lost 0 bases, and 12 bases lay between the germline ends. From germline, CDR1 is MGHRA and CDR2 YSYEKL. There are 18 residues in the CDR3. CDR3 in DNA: TGCGCCAGCAGCCAAGACACAGGGATCTCCTCTGGGGCCAACGTCCTGACTTTC. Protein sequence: CASSQDTGISSGANVLTF.

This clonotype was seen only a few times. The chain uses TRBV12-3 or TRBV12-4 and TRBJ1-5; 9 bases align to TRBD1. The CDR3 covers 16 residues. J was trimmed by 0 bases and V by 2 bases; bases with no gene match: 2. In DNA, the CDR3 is TGTGCCAGCAGTTTATGGACAGGGGTTAGCAATCAGCCCCAGCATTTT. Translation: CASSLWTGVSNQPQHF.

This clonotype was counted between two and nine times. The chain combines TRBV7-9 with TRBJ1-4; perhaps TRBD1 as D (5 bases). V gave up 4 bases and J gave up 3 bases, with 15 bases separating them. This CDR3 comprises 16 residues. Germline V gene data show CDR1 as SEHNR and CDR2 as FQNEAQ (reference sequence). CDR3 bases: TGTGCCAGCAGCTCGTACCGGGACGGAGCTAATGAAAAACTGTTTTTT. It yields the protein CASSSYRDGANEKLFF. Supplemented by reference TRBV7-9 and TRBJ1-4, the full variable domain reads DTGVSQNPRHKITKRGQNVTFRCDPISEHNRLYWYRQTLGQGPEFLTYFQNEAQLEKSRLLSDRFSAERPKGSFSTLEIQRTEQGDSAMYLCASSSYRDGANEKLFFGSGTQLSVL.

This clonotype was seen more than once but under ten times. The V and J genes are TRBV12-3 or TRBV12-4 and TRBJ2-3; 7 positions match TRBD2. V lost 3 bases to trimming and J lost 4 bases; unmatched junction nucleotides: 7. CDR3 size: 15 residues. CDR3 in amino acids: CASSLSGLHSDTQYF. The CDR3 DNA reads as TGTGCCAGCAGTTTGTCGGGACTACACTCAGATACGCAGTATTTT.